The source of this T cell receptor (beta chain) is a study of T cell repertoires in cytomegalovirus infection. Looking at the study overall: Peptides in the study included HLA-C-restricted and HLA-B-restricted CMV epitopes.

This CDR3 contains 18 residues. Germline values: CDR1 SEHNR, CDR2 FQNEAQ (reference sequence). V shed 7 bases and J 2 bases; nucleotides not matched to a gene: 15. TCRdb used MiXCR to reprocess the reads, holding one entry per CDR3 protein. The repertoire consists of about a million distinct CDR3 sequences, with less than 35% occurring once and the leading ten covering over 11%. General study points: The study found HLA-C-restricted CMV-specific TCR beta clonotypes dominating the ex vivo response.

Comments on this clonotype: No antigen is known for it.

The source was cultured CD8+ T cells from PBMCs, collected from culture after CMV antigen stimulation. The V and J genes are TRBV7-9 and TRBJ1-3; 9 bases line up with TRBD1. This TCR was sampled from a human donor in good health (CMV status not recorded). Some clones in this sample may be carry-over from other donors' samples. CDR3 nucleotides: TGTGCCAGCACCCTCCGGGACAGGGCAATGAGAGCTGGAAACACCATATATTTT. Its protein is CASTLRDRAMRAGNTIYF.